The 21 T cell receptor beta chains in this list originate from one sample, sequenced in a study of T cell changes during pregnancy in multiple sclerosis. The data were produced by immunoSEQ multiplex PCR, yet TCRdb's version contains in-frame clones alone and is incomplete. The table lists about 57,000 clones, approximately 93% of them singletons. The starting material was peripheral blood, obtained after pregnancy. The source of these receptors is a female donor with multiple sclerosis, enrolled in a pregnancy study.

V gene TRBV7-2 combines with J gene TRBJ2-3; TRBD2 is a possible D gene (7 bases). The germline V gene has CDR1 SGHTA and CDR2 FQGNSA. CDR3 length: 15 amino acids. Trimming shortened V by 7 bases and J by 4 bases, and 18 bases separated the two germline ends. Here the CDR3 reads CASKGGGSGADTQYF. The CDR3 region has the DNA TGTGCCAGCAAGGGGGGCGGGAGTGGCGCAGATACGCAGTATTTT. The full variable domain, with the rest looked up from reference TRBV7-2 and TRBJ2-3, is GAGVSQSPSNKVTEKGKDVELRCDPISGHTALYWYRQSLGQGLEFLIYFQGNSAPDKSGLPSDRFSAERTGGSVSTLTIQRTQQEDSAVYLCASKGGGSGADTQYFGPGTRLTVL.

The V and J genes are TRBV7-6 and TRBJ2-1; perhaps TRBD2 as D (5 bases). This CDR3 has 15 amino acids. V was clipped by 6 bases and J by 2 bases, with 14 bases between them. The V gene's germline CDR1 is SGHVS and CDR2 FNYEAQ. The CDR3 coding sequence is TGTGCCAGCAGTCTAGCCTCCTCACCCTACAATGAGCAGTTCTTC. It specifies CASSLASSPYNEQFF.

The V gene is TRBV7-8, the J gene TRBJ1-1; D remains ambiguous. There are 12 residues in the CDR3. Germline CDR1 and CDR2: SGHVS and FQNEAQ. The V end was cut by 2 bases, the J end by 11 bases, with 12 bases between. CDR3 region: CASSLSGQSAFF. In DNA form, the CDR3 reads TGTGCCAGCAGCTTATCTGGGCAATCCGCTTTCTTT.

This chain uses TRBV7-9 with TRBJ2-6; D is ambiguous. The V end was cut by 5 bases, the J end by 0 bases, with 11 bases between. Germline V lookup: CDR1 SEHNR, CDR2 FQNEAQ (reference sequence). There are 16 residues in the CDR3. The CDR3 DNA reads TGTGCCAGCAGCCGTAGACTCCACTCTGGGGCCAACGTCCTGACTTTC. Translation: CASSRRLHSGANVLTF.

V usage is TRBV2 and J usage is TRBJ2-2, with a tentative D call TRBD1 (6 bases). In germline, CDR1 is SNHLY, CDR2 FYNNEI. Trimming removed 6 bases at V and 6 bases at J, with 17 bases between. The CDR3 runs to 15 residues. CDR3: CASRANRVEAGELFF. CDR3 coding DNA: TGTGCCAGCAGGGCAAACAGGGTAGAGGCCGGGGAGCTGTTTTTT.

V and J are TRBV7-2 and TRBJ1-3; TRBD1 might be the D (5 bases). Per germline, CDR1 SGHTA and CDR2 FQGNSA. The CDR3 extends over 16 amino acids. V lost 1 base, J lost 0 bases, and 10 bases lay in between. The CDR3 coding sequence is TGTGCCAGCAGCTTAGATGGGGGGAGCTCTGGAAACACCATATATTTT. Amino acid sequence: CASSLDGGSSGNTIYF.

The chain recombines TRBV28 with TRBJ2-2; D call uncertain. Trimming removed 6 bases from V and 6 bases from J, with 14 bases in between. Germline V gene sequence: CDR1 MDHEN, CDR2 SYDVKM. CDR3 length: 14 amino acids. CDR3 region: CASRGPNRAGELFF. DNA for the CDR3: TGTGCCAGCAGAGGTCCTAACCGGGCCGGGGAGCTGTTTTTT.

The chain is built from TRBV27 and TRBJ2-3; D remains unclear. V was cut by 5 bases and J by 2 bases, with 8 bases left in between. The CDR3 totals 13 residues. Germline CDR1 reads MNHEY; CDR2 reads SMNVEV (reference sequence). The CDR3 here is CASSKYPTDTQYF. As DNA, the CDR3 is TGTGCCAGCAGTAAATATCCCACAGATACGCAGTATTTT.

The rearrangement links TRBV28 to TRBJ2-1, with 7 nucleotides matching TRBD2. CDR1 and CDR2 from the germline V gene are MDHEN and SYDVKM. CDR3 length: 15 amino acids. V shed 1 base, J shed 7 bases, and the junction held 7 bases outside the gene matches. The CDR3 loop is CASSLLLGGRNEQFF. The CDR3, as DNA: TGTGCCAGCAGTTTATTGCTGGGAGGGAGGAATGAGCAGTTCTTC.

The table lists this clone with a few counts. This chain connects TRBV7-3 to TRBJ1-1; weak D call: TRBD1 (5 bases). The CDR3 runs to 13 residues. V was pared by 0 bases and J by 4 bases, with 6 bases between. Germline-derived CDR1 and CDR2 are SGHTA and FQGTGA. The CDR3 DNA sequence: TGTGCCAGCAGCTTAACAGGGGTCACTGAAGCTTTCTTT. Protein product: CASSLTGVTEAFF.

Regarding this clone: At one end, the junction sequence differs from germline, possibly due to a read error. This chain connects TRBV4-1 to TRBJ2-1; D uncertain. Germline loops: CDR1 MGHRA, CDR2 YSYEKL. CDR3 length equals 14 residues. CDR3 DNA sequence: TGCGCCAGCAACCAAGTCGGGTCTCAGAATGAGCAGTTCTTC. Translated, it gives CASNQVGSQNEQFF.

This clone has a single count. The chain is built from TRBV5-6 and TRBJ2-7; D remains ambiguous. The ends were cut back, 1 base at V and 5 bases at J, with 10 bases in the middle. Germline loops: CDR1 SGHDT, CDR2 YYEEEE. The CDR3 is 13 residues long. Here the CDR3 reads CASSLSMVDEQYF. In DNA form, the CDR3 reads TGTGCCAGCAGCTTGTCTATGGTTGACGAGCAGTACTTC.

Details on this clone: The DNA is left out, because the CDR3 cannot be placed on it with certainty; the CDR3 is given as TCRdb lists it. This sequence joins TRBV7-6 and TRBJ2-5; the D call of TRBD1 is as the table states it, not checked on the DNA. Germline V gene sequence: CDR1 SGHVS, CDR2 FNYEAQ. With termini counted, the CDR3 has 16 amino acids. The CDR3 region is CASSLVSGQGANEQYF.

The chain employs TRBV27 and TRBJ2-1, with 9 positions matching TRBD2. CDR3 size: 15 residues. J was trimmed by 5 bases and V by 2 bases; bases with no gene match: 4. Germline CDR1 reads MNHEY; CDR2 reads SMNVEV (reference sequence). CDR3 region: CASSLRASGDNEQFF. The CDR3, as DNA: TGTGCCAGCAGTTTAAGGGCTAGCGGGGACAATGAGCAGTTCTTC.

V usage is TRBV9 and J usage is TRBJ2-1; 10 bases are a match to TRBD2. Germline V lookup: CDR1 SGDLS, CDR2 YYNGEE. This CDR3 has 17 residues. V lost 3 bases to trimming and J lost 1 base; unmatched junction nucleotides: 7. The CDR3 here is CASSGLSGLASYNEQFF. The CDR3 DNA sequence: TGTGCCAGCAGCGGACTATCGGGACTAGCGTCCTACAATGAGCAGTTCTTC.

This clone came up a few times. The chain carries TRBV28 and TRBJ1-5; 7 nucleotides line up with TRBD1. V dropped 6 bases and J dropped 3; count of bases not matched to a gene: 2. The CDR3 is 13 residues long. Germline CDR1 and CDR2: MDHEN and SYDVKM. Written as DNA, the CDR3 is TGTGCCAGCAGACAGGGGAACAATCAGCCCCAGCATTTT. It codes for CASRQGNNQPQHF.

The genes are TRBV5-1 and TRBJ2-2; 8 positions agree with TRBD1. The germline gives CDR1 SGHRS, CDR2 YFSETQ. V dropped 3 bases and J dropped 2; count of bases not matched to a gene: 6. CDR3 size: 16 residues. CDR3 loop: CASSSPGQVNTGELFF. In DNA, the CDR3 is TGCGCCAGCAGCTCTCCGGGACAGGTTAACACCGGGGAGCTGTTTTTT.

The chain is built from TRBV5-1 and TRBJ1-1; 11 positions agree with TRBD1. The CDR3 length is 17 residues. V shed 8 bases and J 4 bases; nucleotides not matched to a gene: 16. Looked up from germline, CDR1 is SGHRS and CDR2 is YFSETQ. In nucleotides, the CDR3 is TGCGCCAGAACGAAATTAGGACAGGGGGCTTGGGGCACTGAAGCTTTCTTT. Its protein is CARTKLGQGAWGTEAFF.

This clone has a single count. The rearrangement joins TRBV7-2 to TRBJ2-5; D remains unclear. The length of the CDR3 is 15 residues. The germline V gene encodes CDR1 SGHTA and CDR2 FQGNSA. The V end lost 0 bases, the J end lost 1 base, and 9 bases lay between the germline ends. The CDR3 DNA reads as TGTGCCAGCAGCTTAGCTGGGCAGCCCCAAGAGACCCAGTACTTC. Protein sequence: CASSLAGQPQETQYF.

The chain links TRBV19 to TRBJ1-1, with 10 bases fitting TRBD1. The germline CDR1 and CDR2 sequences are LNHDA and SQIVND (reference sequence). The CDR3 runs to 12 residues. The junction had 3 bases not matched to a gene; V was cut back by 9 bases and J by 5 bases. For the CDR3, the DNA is TGTGCCAGCGACAGGGGGCTTACTGAAGCTTTCTTT. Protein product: CASDRGLTEAFF.

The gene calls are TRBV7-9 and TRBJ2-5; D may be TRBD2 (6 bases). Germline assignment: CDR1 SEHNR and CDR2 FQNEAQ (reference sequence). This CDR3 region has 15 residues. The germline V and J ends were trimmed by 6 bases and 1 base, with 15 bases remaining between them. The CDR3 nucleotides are TGTGCCAGCAGTCAGTGGGGCGGGGTCCAAGAGACCCAGTACTTC. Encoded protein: CASSQWGGVQETQYF. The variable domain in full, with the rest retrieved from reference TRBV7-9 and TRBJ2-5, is DTGVSQNPRHKITKRGQNVTFRCDPISEHNRLYWYRQTLGQGPEFLTYFQNEAQLEKSRLLSDRFSAERPKGSFSTLEIQRTEQGDSAMYLCASSQWGGVQETQYFGPGTRLLVL.